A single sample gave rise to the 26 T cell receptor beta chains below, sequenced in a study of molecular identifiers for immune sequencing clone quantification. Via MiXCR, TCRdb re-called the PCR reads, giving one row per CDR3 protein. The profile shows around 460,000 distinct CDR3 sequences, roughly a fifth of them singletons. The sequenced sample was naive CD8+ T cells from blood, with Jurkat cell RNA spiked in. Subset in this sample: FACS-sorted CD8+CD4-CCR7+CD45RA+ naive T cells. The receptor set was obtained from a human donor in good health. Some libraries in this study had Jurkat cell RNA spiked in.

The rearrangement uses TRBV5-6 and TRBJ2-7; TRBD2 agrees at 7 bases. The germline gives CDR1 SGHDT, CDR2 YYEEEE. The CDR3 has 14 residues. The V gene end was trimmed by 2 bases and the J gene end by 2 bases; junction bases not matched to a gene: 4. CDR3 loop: CASSFTAGAYEQYF. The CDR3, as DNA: TGTGCCAGCAGCTTCACCGCGGGAGCCTACGAGCAGTACTTC. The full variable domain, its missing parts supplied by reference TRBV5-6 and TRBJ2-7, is DAGVTQSPTHLIKTRGQQVTLRCSPKSGHDTVSWYQQALGQGPQFIFQYYEEEERQRGNFPDRFSGHQFPNYSSELNVNALLLGDSALYLCASSFTAGAYEQYFGPGTRLTVT.

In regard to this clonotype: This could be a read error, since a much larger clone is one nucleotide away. The CDR3 sequence: CAGSTRQGWGEQYF. The CDR3 DNA reads TGTGCCGGCAGCACCCGACAGGGCTGGGGGGAGCAGTACTTC. The chain combines TRBV7-9 with TRBJ2-7, with TRBD1 matching 7 bases. CDR3 length: 14 residues. The germline V gene encodes CDR1 SEHNR and CDR2 FQNEAQ (reference sequence). The entire variable domain, with the rest obtained from reference TRBV7-9 and TRBJ2-7, is as follows: DTGVSQNPRHKITKRGQNVTFRCDPISEHNRLYWYRQTLGQGPEFLTYFQNEAQLEKSRLLSDRFSAERPKGSFSTLEIQRTEQGDSAMYLCAGSTRQGWGEQYFGPGTRLTVT.

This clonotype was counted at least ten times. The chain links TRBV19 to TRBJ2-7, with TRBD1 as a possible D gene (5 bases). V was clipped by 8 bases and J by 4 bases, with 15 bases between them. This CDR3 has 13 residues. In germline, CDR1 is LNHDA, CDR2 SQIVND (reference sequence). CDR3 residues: CASFETENYEQYF. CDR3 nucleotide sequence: TGTGCCAGTTTTGAGACAGAAAATTACGAGCAGTACTTC.

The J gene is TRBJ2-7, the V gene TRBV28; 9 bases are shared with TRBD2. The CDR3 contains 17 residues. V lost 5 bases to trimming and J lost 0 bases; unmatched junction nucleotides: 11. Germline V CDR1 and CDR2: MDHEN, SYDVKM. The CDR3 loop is CASSTVPGLAHSYEQYF. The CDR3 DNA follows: TGTGCCAGCAGTACCGTCCCGGGACTAGCTCACTCCTACGAGCAGTACTTC.

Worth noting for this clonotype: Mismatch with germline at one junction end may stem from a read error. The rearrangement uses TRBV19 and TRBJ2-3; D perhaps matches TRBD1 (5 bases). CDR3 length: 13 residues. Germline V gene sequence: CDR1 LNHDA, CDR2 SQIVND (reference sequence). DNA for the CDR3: TGTGCCAGTAGTACAGGGTCCGCAGATTCGCAGTATTTT. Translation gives CASSTGSADSQYF.

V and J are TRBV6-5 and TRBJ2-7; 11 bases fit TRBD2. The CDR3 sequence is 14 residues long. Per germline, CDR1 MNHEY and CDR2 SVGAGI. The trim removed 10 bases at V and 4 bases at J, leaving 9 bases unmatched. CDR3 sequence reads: CANKPSGGIYEQYF. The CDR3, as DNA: TGTGCCAACAAGCCTAGCGGGGGGATTTACGAGCAGTACTTC.

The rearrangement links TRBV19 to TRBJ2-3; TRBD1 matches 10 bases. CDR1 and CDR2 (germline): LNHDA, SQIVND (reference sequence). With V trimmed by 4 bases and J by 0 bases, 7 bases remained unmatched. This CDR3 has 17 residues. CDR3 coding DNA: TGTGCCAGTAGTACCGGGACAGGGGCGGTTAGCACAGATACGCAGTATTTT. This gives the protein CASSTGTGAVSTDTQYF.

The CDR3 protein is CSARDMRGGNQPQHF. The CDR3 nucleotides read TGCAGTGCTAGAGATATGAGGGGTGGTAATCAGCCCCAGCATTTT. The genes are TRBV20-1 and TRBJ1-5, with D perhaps matching TRBD1 (5 bases). The CDR3 is made up of 15 amino acids. CDR1 and CDR2 (germline): DFQATT, SNEGSKA (reference sequence). V lost 0 bases to trimming and J lost 4 bases, with 13 bases between them.

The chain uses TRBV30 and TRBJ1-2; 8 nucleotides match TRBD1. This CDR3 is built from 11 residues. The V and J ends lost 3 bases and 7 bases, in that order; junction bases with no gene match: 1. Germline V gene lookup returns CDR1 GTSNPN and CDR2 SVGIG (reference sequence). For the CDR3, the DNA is TGTGCCTGGAGGGACAGGGTTGGCTACACCTTC. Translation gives CAWRDRVGYTF.

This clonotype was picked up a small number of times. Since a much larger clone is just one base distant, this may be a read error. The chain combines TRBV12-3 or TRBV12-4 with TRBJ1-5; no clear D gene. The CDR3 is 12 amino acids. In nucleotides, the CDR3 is TGTGCCAGCAGTTTTAGCGATCAGCCCCAGCATTTT. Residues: CASSFSDQPQHF.

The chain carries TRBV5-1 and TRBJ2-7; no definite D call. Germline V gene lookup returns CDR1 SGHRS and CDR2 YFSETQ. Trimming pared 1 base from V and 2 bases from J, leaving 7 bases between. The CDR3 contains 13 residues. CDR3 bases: TGCGCCAGCAGCTTGAGCCCTACCTACGAGCAGTACTTC. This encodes CASSLSPTYEQYF.

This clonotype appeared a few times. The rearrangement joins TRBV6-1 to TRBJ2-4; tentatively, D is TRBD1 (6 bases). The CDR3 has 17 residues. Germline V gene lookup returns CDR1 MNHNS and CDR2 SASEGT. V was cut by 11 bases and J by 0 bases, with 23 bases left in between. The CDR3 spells CAGGAPGHQLAKNIQYF. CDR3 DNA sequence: TGTGCCGGCGGAGCCCCGGGACACCAACTAGCCAAAAACATTCAGTACTTC.

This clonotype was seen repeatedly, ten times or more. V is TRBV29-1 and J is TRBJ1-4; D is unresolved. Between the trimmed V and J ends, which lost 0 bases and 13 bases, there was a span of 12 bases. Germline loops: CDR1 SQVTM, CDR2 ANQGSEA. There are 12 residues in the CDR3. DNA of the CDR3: TGCAGCGTTGAAGATTCCGCTAGTAGACTGTTTTTT. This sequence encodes CSVEDSASRLFF.

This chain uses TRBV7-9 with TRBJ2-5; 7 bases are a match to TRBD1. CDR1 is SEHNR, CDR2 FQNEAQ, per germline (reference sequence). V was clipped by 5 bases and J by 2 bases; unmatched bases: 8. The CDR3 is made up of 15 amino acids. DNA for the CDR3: TGTGCCAGCAGCCGTACCGGGACAGAACAAGAGACCCAGTACTTC. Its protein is CASSRTGTEQETQYF.

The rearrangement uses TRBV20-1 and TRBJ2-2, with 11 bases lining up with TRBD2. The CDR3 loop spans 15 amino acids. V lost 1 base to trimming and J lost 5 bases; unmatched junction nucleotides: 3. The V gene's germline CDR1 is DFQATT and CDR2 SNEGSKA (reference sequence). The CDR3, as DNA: TGCAGTGCTAGAGGGGGACTAGCGGAGACCGGGGAGCTGTTTTTT. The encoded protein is CSARGGLAETGELFF.

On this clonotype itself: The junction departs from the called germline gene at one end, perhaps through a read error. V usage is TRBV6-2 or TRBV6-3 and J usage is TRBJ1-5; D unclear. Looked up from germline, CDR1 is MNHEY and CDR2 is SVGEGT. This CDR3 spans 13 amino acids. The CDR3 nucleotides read TGTGCCAGCAGTTACGGTACAAATCAGCTCCAGCATTTT. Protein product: CASSYGTNQLQHF.

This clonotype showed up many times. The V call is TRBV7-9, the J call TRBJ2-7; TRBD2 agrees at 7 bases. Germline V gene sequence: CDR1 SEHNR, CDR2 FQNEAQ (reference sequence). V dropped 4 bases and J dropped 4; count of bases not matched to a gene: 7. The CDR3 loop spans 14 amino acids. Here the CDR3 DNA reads TGTGCCAGCAGCTCCCGAATGGGAGGGTACGAGCAGTACTTC. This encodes CASSSRMGGYEQYF.

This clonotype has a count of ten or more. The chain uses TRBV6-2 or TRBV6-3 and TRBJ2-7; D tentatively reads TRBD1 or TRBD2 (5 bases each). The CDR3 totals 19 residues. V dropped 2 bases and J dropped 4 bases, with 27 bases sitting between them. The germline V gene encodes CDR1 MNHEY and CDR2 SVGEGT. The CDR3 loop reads CASSYNPGPTPHSEYEQYF. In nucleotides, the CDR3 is TGTGCCAGCAGTTACAACCCGGGACCTACCCCCCATAGTGAGTACGAGCAGTACTTC.

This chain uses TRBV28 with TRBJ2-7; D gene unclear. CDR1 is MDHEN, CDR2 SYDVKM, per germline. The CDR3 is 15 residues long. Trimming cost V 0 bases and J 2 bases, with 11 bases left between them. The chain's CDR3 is CASSLWGTQTYEQYF. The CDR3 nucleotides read TGTGCCAGCAGTTTATGGGGCACCCAGACCTACGAGCAGTACTTC.

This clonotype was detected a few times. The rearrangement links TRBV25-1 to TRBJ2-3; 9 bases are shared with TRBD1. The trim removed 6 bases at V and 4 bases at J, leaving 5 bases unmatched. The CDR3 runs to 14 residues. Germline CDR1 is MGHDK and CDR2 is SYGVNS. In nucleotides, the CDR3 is TGTGCCAGCAGATTAGGACAGGGGCCAGATACGCAGTATTTT. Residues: CASRLGQGPDTQYF.

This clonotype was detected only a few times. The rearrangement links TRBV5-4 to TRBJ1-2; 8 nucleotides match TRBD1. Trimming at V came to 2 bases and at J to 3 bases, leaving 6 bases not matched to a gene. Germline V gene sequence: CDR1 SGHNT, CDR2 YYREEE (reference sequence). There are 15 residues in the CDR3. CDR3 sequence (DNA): TGTGCCAGCAGCTTTTCCGACAGGGGACACTATGGCTACACCTTC. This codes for CASSFSDRGHYGYTF.

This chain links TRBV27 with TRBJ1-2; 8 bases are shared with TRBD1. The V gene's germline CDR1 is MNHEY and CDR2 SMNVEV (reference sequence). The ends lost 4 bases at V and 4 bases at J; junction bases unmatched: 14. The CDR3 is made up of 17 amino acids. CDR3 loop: CASSYSAGQGKSYGYTF. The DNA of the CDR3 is TGTGCCAGCAGTTACTCCGCTGGACAGGGAAAGAGCTATGGCTACACCTTC.

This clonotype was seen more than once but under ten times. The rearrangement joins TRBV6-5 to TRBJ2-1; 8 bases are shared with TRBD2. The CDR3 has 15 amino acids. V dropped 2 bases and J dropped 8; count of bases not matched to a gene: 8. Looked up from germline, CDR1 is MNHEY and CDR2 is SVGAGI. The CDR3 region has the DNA TGTGCCAGCAGTTACGGGAGCGGGAGTATCTATGAGCAGTTCTTC. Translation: CASSYGSGSIYEQFF.

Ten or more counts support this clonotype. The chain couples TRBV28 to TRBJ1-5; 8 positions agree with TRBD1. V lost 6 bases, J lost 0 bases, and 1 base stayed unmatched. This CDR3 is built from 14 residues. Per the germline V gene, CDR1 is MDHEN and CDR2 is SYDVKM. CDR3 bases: TGTGCCAGCAGAGGGACAGGTAGCAATCAGCCCCAGCATTTT. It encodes CASRGTGSNQPQHF. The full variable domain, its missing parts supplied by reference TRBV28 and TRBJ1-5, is DVKVTQSSRYLVKRTGEKVFLECVQDMDHENMFWYRQDPGLGLRLIYFSYDVKMKEKGDIPEGYSVSREKKERFSLILESASTNQTSMYLCASRGTGSNQPQHFGDGTRLSIL.

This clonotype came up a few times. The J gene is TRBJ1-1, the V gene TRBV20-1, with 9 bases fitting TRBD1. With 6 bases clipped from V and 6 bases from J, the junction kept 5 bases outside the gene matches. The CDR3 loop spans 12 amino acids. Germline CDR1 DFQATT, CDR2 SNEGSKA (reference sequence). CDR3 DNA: TGCAGTGCAAGACAGGGGGTCTCTGAAGCTTTCTTT. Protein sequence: CSARQGVSEAFF.

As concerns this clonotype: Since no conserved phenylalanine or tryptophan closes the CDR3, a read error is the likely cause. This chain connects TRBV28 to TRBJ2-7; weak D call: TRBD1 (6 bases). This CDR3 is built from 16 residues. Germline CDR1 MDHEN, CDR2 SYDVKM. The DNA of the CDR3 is TGCGCCAGCAGTGAAGGGCTCGGGACACTCAACTACGAGCAGTACTCC. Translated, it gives CASSEGLGTLNYEQYS.